This T cell receptor beta chain was sequenced during a study of identifying expanded T cells in peripheral blood. Study-wide results and caveats: Across healthy donors, higher total template counts meant significantly greater approximately two-week count variance. Roughly 1.1 clones differed between technical replicates, versus around 15 and 19 over time.

The assay was immunoSEQ multiplex PCR, and TCRdb's table has in-frame clones only and misses some. The top ten clones hold approximately 3% of a sample with about 120,000 clones, about four fifths of them seen once. Germline V lookup: CDR1 SGHNT, CDR2 YENEEA. The V gene lost 5 bases and the J gene lost 2 bases, with 24 bases spanning the gap. This CDR3 is 18 amino acids long. Healthy donors had no documented immune events, such as infections, while sampled. Worth noting for this clone: Antigen: not known.

The material sequenced was blood. The receptor was isolated from a person aged 18 to 70 in good health. This chain uses TRBV11-3 with TRBJ1-2; perhaps TRBD1 as D (5 bases). The CDR3 region is CASSASARSGSGNYGYTF. CDR3 bases: TGTGCCAGCAGCGCAAGCGCGCGATCAGGGTCTGGAAACTATGGCTACACCTTC.